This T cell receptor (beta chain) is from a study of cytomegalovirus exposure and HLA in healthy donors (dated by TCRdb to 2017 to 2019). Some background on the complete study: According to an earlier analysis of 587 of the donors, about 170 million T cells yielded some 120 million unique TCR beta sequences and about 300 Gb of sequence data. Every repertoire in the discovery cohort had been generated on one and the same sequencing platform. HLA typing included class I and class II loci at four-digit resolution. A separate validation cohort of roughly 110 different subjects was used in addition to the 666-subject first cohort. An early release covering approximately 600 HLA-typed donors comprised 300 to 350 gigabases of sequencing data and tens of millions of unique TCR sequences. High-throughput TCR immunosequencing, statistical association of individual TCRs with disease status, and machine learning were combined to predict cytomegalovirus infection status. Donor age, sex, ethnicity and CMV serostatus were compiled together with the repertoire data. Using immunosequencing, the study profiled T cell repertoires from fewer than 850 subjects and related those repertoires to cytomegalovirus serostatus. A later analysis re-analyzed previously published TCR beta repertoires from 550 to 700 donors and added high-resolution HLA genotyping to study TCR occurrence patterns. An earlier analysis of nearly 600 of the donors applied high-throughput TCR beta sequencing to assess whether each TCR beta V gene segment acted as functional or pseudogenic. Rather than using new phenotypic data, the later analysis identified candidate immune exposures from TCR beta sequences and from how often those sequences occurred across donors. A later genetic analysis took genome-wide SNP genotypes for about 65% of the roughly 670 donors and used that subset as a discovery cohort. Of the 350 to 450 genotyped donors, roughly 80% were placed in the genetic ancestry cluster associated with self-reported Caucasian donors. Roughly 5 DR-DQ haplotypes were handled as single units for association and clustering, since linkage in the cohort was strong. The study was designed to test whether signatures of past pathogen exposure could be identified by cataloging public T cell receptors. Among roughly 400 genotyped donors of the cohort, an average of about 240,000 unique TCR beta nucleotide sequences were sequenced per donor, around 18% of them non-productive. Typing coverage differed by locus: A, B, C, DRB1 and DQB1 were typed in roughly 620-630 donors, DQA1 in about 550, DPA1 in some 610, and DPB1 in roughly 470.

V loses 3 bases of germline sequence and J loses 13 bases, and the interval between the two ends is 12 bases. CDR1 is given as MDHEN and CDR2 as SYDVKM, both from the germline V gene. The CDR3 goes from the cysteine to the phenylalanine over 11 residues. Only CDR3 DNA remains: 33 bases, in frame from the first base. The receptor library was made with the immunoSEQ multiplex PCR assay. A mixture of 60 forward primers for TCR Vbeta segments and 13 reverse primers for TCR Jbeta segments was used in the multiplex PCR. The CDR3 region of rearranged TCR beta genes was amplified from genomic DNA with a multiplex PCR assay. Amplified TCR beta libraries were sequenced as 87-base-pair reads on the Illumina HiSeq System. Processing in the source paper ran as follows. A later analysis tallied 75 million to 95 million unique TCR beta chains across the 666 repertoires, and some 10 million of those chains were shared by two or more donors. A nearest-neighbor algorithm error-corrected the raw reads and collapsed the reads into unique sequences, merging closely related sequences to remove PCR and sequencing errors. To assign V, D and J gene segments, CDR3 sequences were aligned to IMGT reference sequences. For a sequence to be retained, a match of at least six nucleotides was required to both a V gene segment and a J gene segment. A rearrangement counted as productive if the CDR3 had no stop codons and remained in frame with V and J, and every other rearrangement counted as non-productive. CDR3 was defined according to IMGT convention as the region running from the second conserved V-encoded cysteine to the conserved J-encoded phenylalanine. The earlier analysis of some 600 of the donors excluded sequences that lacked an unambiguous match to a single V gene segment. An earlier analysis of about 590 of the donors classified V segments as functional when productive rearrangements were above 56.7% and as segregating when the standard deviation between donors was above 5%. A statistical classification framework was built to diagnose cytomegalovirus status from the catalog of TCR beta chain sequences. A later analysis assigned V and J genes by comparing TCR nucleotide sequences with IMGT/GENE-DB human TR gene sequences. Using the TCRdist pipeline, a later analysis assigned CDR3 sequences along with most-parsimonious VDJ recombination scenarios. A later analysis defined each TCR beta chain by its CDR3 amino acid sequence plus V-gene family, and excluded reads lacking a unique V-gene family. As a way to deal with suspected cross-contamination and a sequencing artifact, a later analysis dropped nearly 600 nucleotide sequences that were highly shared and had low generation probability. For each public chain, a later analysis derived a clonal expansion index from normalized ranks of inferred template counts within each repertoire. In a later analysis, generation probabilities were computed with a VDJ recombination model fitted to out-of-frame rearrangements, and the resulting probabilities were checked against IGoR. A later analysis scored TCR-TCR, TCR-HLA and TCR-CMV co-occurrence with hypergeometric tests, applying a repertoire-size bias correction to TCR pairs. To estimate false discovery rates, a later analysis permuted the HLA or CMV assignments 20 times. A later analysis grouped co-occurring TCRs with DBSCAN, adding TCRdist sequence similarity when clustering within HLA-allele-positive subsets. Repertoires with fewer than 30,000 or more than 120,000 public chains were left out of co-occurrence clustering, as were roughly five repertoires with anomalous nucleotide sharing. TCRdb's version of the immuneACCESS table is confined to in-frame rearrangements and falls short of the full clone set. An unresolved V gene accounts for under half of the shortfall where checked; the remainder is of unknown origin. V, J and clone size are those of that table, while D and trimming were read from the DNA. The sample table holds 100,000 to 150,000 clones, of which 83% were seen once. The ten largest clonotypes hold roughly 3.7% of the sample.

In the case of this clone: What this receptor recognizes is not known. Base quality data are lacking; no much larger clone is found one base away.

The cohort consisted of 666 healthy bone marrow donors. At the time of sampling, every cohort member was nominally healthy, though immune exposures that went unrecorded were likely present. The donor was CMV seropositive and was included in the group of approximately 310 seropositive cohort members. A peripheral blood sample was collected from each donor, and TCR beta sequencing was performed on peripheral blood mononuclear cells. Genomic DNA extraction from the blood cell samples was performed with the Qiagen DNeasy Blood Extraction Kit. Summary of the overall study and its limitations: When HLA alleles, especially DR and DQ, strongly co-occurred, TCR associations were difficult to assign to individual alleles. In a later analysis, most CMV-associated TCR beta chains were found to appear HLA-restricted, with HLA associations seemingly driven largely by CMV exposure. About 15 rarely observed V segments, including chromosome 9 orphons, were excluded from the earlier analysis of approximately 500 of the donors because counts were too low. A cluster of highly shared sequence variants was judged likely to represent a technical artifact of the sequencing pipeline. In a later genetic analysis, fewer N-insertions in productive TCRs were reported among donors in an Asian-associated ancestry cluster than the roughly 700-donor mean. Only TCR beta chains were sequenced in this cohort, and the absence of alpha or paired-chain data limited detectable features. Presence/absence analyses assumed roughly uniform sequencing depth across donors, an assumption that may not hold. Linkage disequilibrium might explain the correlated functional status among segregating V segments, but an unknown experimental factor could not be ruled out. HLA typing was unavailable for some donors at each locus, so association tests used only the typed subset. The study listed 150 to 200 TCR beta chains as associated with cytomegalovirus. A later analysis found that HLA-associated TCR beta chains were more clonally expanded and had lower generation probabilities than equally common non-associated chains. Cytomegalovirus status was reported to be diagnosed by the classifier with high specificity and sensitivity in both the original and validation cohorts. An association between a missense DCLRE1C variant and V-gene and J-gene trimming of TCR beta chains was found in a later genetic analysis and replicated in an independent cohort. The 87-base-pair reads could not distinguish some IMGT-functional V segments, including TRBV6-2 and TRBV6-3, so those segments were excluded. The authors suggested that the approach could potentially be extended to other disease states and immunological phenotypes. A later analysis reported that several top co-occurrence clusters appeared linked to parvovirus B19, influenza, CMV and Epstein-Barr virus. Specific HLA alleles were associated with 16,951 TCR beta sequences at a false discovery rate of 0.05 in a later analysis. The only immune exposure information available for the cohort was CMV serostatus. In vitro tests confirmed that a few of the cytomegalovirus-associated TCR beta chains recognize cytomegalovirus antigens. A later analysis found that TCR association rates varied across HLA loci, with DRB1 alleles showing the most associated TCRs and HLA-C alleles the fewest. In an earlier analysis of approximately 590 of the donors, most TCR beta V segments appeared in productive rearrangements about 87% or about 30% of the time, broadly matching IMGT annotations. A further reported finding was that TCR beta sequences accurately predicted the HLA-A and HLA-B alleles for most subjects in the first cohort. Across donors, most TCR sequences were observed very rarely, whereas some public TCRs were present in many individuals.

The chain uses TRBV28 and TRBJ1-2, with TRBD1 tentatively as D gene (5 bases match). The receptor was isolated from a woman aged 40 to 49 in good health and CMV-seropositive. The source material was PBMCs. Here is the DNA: TGTGCCAGCAGTTTGACAGCAGTTGCCACCTTC. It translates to CASSLTAVATF.